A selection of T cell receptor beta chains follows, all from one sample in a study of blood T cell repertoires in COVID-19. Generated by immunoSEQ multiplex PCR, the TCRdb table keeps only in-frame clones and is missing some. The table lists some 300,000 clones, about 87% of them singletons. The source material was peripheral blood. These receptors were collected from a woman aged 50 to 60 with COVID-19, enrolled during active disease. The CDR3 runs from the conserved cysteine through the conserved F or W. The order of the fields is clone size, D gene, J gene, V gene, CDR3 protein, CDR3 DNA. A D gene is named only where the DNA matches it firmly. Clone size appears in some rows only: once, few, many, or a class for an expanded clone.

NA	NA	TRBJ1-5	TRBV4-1	CASSQDNIVSSGAALNQPQHF	TGCGCCAGCAGCCAAGATAATATTGTTAGTTCAGGGGCCGCTTTGAATCAGCCCCAGCATTTT
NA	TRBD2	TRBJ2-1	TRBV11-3	CASSLDNRGLAGPNNEQFF	TGTGCCAGCAGCTTAGATAATCGAGGACTAGCGGGACCCAACAATGAGCAGTTCTTC
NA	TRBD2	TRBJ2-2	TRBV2	CATRTSGTGELFF	TGTGCCACCAGGACTAGCGGAACCGGGGAGCTGTTTTTT
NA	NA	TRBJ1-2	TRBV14	CASSQAATGRYTF	TGTGCCAGCAGCCAAGCCGCCACTGGGCGCTACACCTTC
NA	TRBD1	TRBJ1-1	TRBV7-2	CASSFGTGLMNTEAFF	TGTGCCAGCAGCTTCGGGACAGGTCTGATGAACACTGAAGCTTTCTTT
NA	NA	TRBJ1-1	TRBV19	CASRNRDKTEAFF	TGTGCCAGTAGAAACCGGGACAAGACTGAAGCTTTCTTT
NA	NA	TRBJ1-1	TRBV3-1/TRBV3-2	CASSPGVNTEAFF	TGTGCCAGCAGCCCGGGGGTGAACACTGAAGCTTTCTTT
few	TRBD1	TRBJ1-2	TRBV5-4	CASTDRASSGYTF	TGTGCCAGCACAGACAGGGCATCGAGTGGCTACACCTTC
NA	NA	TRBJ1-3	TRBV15	CATSSGGSGNTIYF	TGTGCCACCAGCAGTGGGGGGTCTGGAAACACCATATATTTT
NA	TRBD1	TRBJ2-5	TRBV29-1	CSVEAGGETQYF	TGCAGCGTTGAAGCAGGGGGAGAGACCCAGTACTTC
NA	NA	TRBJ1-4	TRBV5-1	CASSFGTPATNEKLFF	TGCGCCAGCAGCTTCGGGACACCAGCAACTAATGAAAAACTGTTTTTT
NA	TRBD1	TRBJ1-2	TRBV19	CASRERQGLNSYTF	TGTGCCAGTAGGGAGAGACAGGGCCTGAATAGCTACACCTTC
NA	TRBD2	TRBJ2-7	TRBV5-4	CASSLGREGTYEQYF	TGTGCCAGCAGCTTGGGGCGGGAGGGGACCTACGAGCAGTACTTC
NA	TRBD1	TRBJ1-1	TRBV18	CASSTRDSRNTEAFF	TGTGCCAGCTCAACACGGGACAGTAGGAACACTGAAGCTTTCTTT
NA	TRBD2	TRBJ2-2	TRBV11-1	CASRRGLENTGELFF	TGTGCCAGCAGGCGGGGGTTAGAGAACACCGGGGAGCTGTTTTTT
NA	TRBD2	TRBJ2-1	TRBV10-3	CAISEPPLAGVLLGSYNEQFF	TGTGCCATCAGTGAACCCCCTCTAGCGGGAGTACTCCTCGGCTCCTACAATGAGCAGTTCTTC
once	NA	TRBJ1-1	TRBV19	CASSKAGKQNTEAFF	TGTGCCAGTAGTAAGGCAGGCAAACAGAACACTGAAGCTTTCTTT
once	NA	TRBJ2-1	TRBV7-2	CASSLLNEQFF	TGTGCCAGCAGCCTTCTAAATGAGCAGTTCTTC
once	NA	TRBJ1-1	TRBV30	CAWSVRQGGEAFF	TGTGCCTGGAGTGTACGGCAGGGAGGTGAAGCTTTCTTT
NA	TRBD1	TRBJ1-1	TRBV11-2	CASSLRTGGTEAFF	TGTGCCAGCAGCCTAAGGACAGGGGGCACTGAAGCTTTCTTT
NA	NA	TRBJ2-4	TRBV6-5	CASRPGELAKNIQYF	TGTGCCAGCAGGCCTGGGGAGCTAGCCAAAAACATTCAGTACTTC
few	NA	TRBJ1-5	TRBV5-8	CASSPRRTGNQPQHF	TGTGCCAGCAGCCCCCGCCGGACAGGCAATCAGCCCCAGCATTTT
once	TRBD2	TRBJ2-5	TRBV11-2	CASSPGLAGVQETQYF	TGTGCCAGCAGCCCGGGACTAGCGGGAGTCCAAGAGACCCAGTACTTC
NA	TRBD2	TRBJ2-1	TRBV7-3	CASSRLAGSYNEQFF	TGTGCCAGCAGCCGACTAGCGGGCTCCTACAATGAGCAGTTCTTC
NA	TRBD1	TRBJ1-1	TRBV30	CAWSVPNRGSAEAFF	TGTGCCTGGAGTGTACCTAACAGGGGTTCGGCTGAAGCTTTCTTT
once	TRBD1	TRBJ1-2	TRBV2	CASSGTGGEENYGYTF	TGTGCCAGCAGCGGGACAGGGGGCGAGGAAAACTATGGCTACACCTTC
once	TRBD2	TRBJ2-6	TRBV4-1	CASSQDRQGAGAGANVLTF	TGCGCCAGCAGCCAAGATCGTCAGGGTGCGGGAGCTGGGGCCAACGTCCTGACTTTC
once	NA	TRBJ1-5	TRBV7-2	CASSLYGYSNQPQHF	TGTGCCAGCAGCTTATACGGGTATAGCAATCAGCCCCAGCATTTT
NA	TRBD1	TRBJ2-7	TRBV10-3	CAISGTGTSYEQYF	TGTGCCATCAGTGGGACAGGGACTTCCTACGAGCAGTACTTC
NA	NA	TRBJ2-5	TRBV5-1	CASSIQGMGETQYF	TGCGCCAGCAGCATACAGGGTATGGGGGAGACCCAGTACTTC
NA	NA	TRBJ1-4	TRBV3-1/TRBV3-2	CASSHEGPILF	TGTGCCAGCAGCCATGAGGGTCCTATCCTTTTT
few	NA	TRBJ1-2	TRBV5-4	CASSTGFFGYTF	TGTGCCAGCAGCACAGGGTTTTTTGGCTACACCTTC
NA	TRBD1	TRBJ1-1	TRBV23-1	CARKGQATEAFF	TGCGCCAGAAAAGGACAGGCTACTGAAGCTTTCTTT
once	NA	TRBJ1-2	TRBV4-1	CASQEDGGYTF	TGCGCCAGCCAGGAGGACGGTGGCTACACCTTC
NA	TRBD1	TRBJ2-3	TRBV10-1	CASSLDRLDTQYF	TGCGCCAGCAGCCTGGACAGGTTGGATACGCAGTATTTT
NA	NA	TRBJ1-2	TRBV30	CAWSRGPNHGYTF	TGTGCCTGGAGTAGGGGCCCTAACCATGGCTACACCTTC
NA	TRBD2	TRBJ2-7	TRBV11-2	CASSSLAGGSYEQYF	TGTGCCAGCAGCTCCTTAGCGGGAGGGTCCTACGAGCAGTACTTC
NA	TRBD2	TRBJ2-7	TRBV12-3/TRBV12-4	CASSKGLVGEQYF	TGTGCCAGCAGTAAGGGACTAGTCGGCGAGCAGTACTTC
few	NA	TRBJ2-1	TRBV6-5	CASSYSFGSNEQFF	TGTGCCAGCAGTTACTCGTTTGGCTCCAATGAGCAGTTCTTC
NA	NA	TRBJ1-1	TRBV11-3	CASSLQENTEAFF	TGTGCCAGCAGCTTGCAGGAGAACACTGAAGCTTTCTTT
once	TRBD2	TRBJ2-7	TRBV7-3	CASSLYPQRASGIYEQYF	TGTGCCAGCAGCTTATACCCTCAGCGGGCTAGCGGGATCTACGAGCAGTACTTC
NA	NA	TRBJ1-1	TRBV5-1	CASSSKMNTEAFF	TGCGCCAGCAGCTCAAAAATGAACACTGAAGCTTTCTTT
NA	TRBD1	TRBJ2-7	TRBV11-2	CASSSGGTGVYYEQYF	TGTGCCAGCAGCTCGGGGGGGACAGGGGTCTACTACGAGCAGTACTTC
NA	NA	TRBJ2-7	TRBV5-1	CASSRASEQPSYEQYF	TGCGCCAGCAGCAGAGCTTCGGAACAGCCGTCCTACGAGCAGTACTTC
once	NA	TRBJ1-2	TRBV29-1	CSVEPGGPYGYTF	TGCAGCGTTGAGCCCGGAGGACCCTATGGCTACACCTTC
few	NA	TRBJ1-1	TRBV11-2	CASSFVAGEGTEAFF	TGTGCCAGCAGCTTCGTGGCAGGGGAAGGGACTGAAGCTTTCTTT
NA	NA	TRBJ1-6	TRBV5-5	CASSLWFNRAYDSPLHF	TGTGCCAGCAGCTTGTGGTTCAACAGGGCATACGATTCACCCCTCCACTTT
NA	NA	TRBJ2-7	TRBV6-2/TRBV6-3	CASSLRRGPYEQYF	TGTGCCAGCAGTTTGAGGAGGGGACCCTACGAGCAGTACTTC
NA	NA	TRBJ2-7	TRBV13	CASSALGASSYEQYF	TGTGCCAGCAGCGCCTTAGGGGCTAGCTCCTACGAGCAGTACTTC
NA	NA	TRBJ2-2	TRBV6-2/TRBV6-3	CASSKFAGAGTGELFF	TGTGCCAGCAGTAAATTCGCAGGGGCTGGCACCGGGGAGCTGTTTTTT
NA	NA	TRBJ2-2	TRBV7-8	CARGGDGGELFF	TGTGCCCGAGGGGGGGATGGCGGGGAGCTGTTTTTT
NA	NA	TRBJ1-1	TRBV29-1	CSVATVETANTEAFF	TGCAGCGTTGCAACGGTTGAGACAGCGAACACTGAAGCTTTCTTT
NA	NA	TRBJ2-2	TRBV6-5	CASTYSAGLNTGELFF	TGTGCCAGCACCTACTCCGCGGGGTTGAACACCGGGGAGCTGTTTTTT
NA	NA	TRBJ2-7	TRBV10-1	CASSESQVGEQYF	TGCGCCAGCAGTGAATCACAGGTTGGCGAGCAGTACTTC
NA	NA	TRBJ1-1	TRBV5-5	CASSFGGMNTEAFF	TGTGCCAGCAGCTTCGGGGGAATGAACACTGAAGCTTTCTTT
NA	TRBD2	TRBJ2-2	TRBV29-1	CSVTTGTSVNTGELFF	TGCAGCGTTACCACCGGGACTAGCGTGAACACCGGGGAGCTGTTTTTT
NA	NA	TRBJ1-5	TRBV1	CTSSQPEQGHAGNSNQPQHF	TGCACCAGCAGCCAACCCGAGCAGGGACACGCCGGGAATAGCAATCAGCCCCAGCATTTT
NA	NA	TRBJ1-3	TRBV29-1	CSVVPGAGNTIYF	TGCAGCGTTGTACCAGGGGCTGGAAACACCATATATTTT
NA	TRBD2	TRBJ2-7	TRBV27	CASRLGGSEPVEQYF	TGTGCCAGCAGATTGGGGGGGTCGGAACCGGTAGAGCAGTACTTC
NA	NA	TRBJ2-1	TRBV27	CASSGGLGSSEQFF	TGTGCCAGCAGTGGCGGGCTAGGTTCCAGTGAGCAGTTCTTC